The source of this TCR beta chain is a study of shared clonotypes between healthy human individuals. In the sorted-subset replicate PCRs, 200 ng DNA, around 32,000 T cell genomes, was used. The protocol was immunoSEQ multiplex PCR, while the TCRdb copy is restricted to in-frame clones and leaves out a portion. The table records over a million clones, more than 75% of them present only once. This clone was seen only once. Its antigen is not known. Findings and limits, study-wide: In general, naive subsets displayed greater estimated richness than memory subsets did.

All of the donors resided in Nashville, Tennessee, and each was a Caucasian adult. V shed 4 bases and J shed 4 bases, with 12 bases lying between them. This CDR3 comprises 15 residues. Germline-derived CDR1 and CDR2 are SGHDT and YYEEEE. This chain uses TRBV5-6 with TRBJ2-6, with D hard to call. This receptor was identified in a man aged 18 to 35 in good health. Some clones in this sample may be carry-over from other donors' samples. The specimen sequenced was memory CD4+ T cells from PBMCs. Subset noted: CD45RA-negative fraction. CDR3: CASSPVGGGANVLTF. The DNA for the CDR3 is TGTGCCAGCAGCCCGGTGGGCGGAGGGGCCAACGTCCTGACTTTC.